This T cell receptor beta chain was captured by sequencing in a study of cytomegalovirus exposure and HLA in healthy donors. Study-wide results and caveats: It was only CMV serostatus that was available as immune exposure information. One variant, a missense change in DCLRE1C, was linked in a later analysis to TCR beta V- and J-gene trimming.

The study ran its PCR with 60 Vbeta and 13 Jbeta primers. Sequencing was performed with immunoSEQ multiplex PCR; in TCRdb, only in-frame clones are kept and a portion is missing. The table records around 180,000 clones, about 84% of them present only once. As concerns this clone: Antigen specificity is unknown.

CDR1 and CDR2 (germline): LNHDA, SQIVND (reference sequence). The CDR3 totals 14 residues. The V and J ends lost 2 bases and 4 bases respectively, with 11 bases between them. The receptor's source is a man younger than 30 in good health and CMV-seronegative. The chain joins TRBV19 to TRBJ1-1, with D possibly being TRBD1 (5 bases). The sequenced material came from PBMCs. Here the CDR3 DNA reads TGTGCCAGTAGTATACCCGGGCAGGGCACTGAAGCTTTCTTT. Translation: CASSIPGQGTEAFF.